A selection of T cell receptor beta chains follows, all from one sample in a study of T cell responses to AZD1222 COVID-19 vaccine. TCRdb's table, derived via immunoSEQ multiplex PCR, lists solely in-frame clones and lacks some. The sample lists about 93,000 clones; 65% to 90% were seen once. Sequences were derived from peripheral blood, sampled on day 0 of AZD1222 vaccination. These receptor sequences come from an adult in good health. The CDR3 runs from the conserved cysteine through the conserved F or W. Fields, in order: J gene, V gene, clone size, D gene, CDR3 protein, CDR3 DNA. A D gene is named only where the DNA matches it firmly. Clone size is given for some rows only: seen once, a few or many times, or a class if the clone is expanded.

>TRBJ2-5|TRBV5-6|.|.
CASSHNRLSPQYF
TGTGCCAGCAGCCACAACCGACTAAGCCCCCAGTACTTC
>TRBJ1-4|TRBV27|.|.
CASSFTGTATNEKLFF
TGTGCCAGCAGTTTTACAGGGACCGCAACTAATGAAAAACTGTTTTTT
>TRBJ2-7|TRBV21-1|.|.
CASSKKSIFYEQYF
TGTGCCAGCAGCAAAAAATCCATTTTCTACGAGCAGTACTTC
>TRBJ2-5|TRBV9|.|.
CASSPSPQETQYF
TGTGCCAGCAGCCCATCACCCCAAGAGACCCAGTACTTC
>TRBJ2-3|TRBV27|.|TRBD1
CASSLILGQGTDTQYF
TGTGCCAGCAGTTTAATTCTGGGACAGGGCACAGATACGCAGTATTTT
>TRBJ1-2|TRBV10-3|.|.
CAISEGGNYGYTF
TGTGCCATCAGTGAAGGGGGTAACTATGGCTACACCTTC
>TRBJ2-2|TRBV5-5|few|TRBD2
CASSLASGENTGELFF
TGTGCCAGCAGCTTGGCTAGCGGGGAGAACACCGGGGAGCTGTTTTTT
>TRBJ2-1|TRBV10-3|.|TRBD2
CAIRRVLAGLQANEQFF
TGTGCCATCAGGAGGGTACTAGCGGGACTACAGGCGAATGAGCAGTTCTTC
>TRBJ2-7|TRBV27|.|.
CASSSALDSHEQYF
TGTGCCAGCAGTTCCGCCCTCGACAGCCACGAGCAGTACTTC
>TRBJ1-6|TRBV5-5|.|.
CASSLGPGAGMSSPLHF
TGTGCCAGCAGCTTGGGTCCGGGGGCAGGAATGTCGTCACCCCTCCACTTT
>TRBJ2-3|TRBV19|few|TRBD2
CASSIVGVAGGPGTQYF
TGTGCCAGTAGTATCGTCGGAGTAGCGGGAGGGCCGGGTACGCAGTATTTT
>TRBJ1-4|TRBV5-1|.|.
CASRSTTGEKLFF
TGCGCGAGCCGAAGTACGACGGGGGAAAAACTGTTTTTT
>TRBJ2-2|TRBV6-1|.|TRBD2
CASSDLAGRWVGNTGELFF
TGTGCCAGCAGTGATTTAGCGGGTCGGTGGGTGGGGAACACCGGGGAGCTGTTTTTT
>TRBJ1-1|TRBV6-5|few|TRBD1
CASRRTGEKAFF
TGTGCCAGCAGAAGGACAGGGGAAAAGGCTTTCTTT
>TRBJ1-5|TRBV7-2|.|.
CASSPIGWNQPQHF
TGTGCCAGCAGCCCCATCGGCTGGAATCAGCCCCAGCATTTT
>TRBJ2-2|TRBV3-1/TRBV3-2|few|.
CASSQDHSAGELFF
TGTGCCAGCAGCCAAGACCACTCTGCGGGGGAGCTGTTTTTT
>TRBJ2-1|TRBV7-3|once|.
CASSLTHQQEQFF
TGTGCCAGCAGCTTAACACACCAGCAGGAGCAGTTCTTC
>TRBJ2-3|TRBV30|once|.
CAWTVDRVGTDTQYF
TGTGCCTGGACTGTGGATCGTGTTGGCACAGATACGCAGTATTTT
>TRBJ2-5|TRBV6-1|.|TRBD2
CASSVTSGGAGETQYF
TGTGCCAGCAGTGTGACTAGCGGGGGGGCTGGTGAGACCCAGTACTTC
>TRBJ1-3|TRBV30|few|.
CAWSVGGRISGNTIYF
TGTGCCTGGAGTGTGGGGGGACGGATCTCTGGAAACACCATATATTTT
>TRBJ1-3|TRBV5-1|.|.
CASSRGDGDSGNTIYF
TGCGCCAGCAGCCGGGGGGACGGCGACTCTGGAAACACCATATATTTT
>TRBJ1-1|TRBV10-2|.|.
CASSESPMGSTEAFF
TGCGCCAGCAGTGAGTCCCCAATGGGGAGCACTGAAGCTTTCTTT
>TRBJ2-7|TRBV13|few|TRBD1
CASSLGLGQGTGEQYF
TGTGCCAGCAGCTTGGGCTTGGGACAGGGGACGGGTGAGCAGTACTTC
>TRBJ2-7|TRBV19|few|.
CASSIQSRAGSYEQYF
TGTGCCAGTAGTATTCAATCGAGAGCGGGCTCCTACGAGCAGTACTTC
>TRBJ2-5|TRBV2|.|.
CASSEGSRQETQYF
TGTGCCAGCAGTGAAGGATCCAGGCAAGAGACCCAGTACTTC
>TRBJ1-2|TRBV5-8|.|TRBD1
CASSLGTGWDGYTF
TGTGCCAGCAGCTTGGGGACAGGGTGGGATGGCTACACCTTC
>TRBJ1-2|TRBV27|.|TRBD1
CASSPLLGTAYGYTF
TGTGCCAGCAGTCCTTTGCTCGGGACAGCGTATGGCTACACCTTC
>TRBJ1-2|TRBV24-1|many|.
CATSDPAGENYGYTF
TGTGCCACCAGTGATCCGGCAGGAGAAAACTATGGCTACACCTTC
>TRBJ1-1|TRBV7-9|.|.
CASSLEPNTEAFF
TGTGCCAGCAGCTTAGAGCCGAACACTGAAGCTTTCTTT
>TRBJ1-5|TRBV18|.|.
CASSPAVNQPQHF
TGTGCCAGCTCACCCGCAGTCAATCAGCCCCAGCATTTT
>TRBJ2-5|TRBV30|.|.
CAWSVRRTGFGQETQYF
TGTGCCTGGAGTGTACGAAGAACAGGGTTTGGACAAGAGACCCAGTACTTC
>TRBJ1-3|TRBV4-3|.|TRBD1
CASSLQGSSGNTIYF
TGCGCCAGCAGCCTACAGGGGAGCTCTGGAAACACCATATATTTT
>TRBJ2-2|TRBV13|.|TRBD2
CASSFGLEVIGGELFF
TGTGCCAGCAGCTTTGGACTAGAGGTTATCGGCGGGGAGCTGTTTTTT
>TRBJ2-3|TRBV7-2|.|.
CASSPGRTDTQYF
TGTGCCAGCAGCCCGGGGAGGACAGATACGCAGTATTTT
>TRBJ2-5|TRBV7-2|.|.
CASSLAATRETQYF
TGTGCCAGCAGCTTAGCGGCCACCCGGGAGACCCAGTACTTC
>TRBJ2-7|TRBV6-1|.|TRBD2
CASSTLAEPYEQYF
TGTGCCAGCAGTACTCTAGCGGAGCCCTACGAGCAGTACTTC
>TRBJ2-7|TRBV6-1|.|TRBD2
CASSEGIRLADYEQYF
TGTGCCAGCAGTGAAGGAATCCGACTAGCGGACTACGAGCAGTACTTC
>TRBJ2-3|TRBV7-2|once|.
CASSLGNGASTDTQYF
TGTGCCAGCAGCTTAGGTAACGGAGCTAGCACAGATACGCAGTATTTT
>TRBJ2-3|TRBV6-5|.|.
CASSYLTHGGTQYF
TGTGCCAGCAGTTACCTCACCCATGGGGGTACGCAGTATTTT
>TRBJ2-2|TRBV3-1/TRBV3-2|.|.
CASSRRTNTGELFF
TGTGCCAGCAGCCGACGGACGAACACCGGGGAGCTGTTTTTT